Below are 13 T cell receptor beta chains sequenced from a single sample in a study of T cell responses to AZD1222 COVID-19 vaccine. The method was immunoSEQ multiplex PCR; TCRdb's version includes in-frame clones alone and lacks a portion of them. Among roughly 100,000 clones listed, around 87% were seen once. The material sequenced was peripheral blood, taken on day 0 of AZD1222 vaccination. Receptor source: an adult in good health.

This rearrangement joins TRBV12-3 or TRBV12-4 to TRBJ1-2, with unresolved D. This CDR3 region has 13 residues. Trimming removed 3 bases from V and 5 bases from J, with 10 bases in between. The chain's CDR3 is CASSFGPFYGYTF. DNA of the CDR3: TGTGCCAGCAGTTTTGGGCCCTTTTATGGCTACACCTTC.

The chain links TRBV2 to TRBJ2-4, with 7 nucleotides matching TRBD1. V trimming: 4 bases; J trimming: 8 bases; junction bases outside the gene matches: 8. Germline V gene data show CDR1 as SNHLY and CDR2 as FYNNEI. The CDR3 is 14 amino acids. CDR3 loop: CASSGQGQGDIQYF. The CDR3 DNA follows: TGTGCCAGCAGTGGACAGGGTCAGGGGGACATTCAGTACTTC.

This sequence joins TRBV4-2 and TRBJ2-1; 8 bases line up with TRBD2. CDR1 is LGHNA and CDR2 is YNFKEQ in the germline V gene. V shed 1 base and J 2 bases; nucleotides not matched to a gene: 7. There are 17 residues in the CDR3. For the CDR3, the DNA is TGTGCCAGCAGCCAAGTTGGCGGCGGGAGGCCCTACAATGAGCAGTTCTTC. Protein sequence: CASSQVGGGRPYNEQFF.

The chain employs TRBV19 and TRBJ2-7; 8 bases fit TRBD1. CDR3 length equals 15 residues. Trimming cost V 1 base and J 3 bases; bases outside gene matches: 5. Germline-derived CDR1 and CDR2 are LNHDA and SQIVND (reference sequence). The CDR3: CASSIAGTGLYEQYF. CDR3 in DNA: TGTGCCAGTAGTATAGCGGGGACAGGACTCTACGAGCAGTACTTC.

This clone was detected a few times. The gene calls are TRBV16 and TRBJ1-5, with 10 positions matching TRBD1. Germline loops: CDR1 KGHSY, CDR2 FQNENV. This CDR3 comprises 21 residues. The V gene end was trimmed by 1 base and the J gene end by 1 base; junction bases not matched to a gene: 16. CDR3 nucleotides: TGTGCCAGCAGCCAATACGGCCCGGCGGGGACAGGGGCGGGGAGCAATCAGCCCCAGCATTTT. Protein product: CASSQYGPAGTGAGSNQPQHF.

The CDR3 region has the DNA TGCAGCGTAGCAAAGGTCCTTAACACTGAAGCTTTCTTT. Amino acids: CSVAKVLNTEAFF. V usage is TRBV29-1 and J usage is TRBJ1-1; D unresolved. CDR1 and CDR2 from the germline V gene are SQVTM and ANQGSEA. The CDR3 length is 13 residues. With 6 bases removed from V and 2 bases from J, the gap between germline ends came to 13 bases.

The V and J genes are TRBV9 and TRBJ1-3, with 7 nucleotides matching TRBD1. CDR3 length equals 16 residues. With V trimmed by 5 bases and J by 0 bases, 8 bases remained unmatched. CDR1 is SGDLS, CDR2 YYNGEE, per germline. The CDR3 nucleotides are TGTGCCAGCAGAAGGGACAGCACGAACTCTGGAAACACCATATATTTT. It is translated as CASRRDSTNSGNTIYF.

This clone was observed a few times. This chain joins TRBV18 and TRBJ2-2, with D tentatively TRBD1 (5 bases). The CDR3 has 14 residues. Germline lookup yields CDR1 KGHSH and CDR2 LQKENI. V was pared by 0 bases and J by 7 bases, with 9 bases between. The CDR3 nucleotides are TGTGCCAGCTCACCACCGGGGCGCGACGGGGAGCTGTTTTTT. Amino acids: CASSPPGRDGELFF.

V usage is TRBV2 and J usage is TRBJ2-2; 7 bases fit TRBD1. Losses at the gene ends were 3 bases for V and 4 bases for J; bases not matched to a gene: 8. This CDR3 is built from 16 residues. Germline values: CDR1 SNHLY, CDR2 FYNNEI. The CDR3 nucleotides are TGTGCCAGCAGTGATCATGGGACAGTGGGCACCGGGGAGCTGTTTTTT. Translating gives CASSDHGTVGTGELFF.

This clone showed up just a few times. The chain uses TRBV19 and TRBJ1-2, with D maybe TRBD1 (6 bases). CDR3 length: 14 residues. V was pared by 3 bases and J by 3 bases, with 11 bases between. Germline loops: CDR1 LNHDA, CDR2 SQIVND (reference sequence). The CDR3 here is CASSMSGQYYGYTF. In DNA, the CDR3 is TGTGCCAGTAGTATGAGCGGACAGTACTATGGCTACACCTTC. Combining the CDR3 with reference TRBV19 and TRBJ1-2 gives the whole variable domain DGGITQSPKYLFRKEGQNVTLSCEQNLNHDAMYWYRQDPGQGLRLIYYSQIVNDFQKGDIAEGYSVSREKKESFPLTVTSAQKNPTAFYLCASSMSGQYYGYTFGSGTRLTVV.

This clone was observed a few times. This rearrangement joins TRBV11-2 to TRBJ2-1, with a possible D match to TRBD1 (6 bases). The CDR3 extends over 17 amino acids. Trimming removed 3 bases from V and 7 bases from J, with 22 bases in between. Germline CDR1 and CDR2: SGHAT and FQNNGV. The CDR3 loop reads CASSFGSYRDNTNEQFF. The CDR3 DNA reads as TGTGCCAGCAGCTTTGGATCGTACCGGGACAATACAAATGAGCAGTTCTTC.

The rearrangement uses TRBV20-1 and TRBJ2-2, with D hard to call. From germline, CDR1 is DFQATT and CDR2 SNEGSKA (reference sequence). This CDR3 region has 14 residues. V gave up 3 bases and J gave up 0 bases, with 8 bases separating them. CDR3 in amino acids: CSASVLANTGELFF. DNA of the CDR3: TGCAGTGCTAGTGTACTGGCGAACACCGGGGAGCTGTTTTTT.

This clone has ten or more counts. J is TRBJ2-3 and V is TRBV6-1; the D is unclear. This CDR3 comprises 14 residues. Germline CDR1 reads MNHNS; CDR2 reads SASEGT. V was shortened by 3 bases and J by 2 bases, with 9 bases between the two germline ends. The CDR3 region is CASSDGQATDTQYF. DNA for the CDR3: TGTGCCAGCAGTGATGGCCAAGCCACAGATACGCAGTATTTT.